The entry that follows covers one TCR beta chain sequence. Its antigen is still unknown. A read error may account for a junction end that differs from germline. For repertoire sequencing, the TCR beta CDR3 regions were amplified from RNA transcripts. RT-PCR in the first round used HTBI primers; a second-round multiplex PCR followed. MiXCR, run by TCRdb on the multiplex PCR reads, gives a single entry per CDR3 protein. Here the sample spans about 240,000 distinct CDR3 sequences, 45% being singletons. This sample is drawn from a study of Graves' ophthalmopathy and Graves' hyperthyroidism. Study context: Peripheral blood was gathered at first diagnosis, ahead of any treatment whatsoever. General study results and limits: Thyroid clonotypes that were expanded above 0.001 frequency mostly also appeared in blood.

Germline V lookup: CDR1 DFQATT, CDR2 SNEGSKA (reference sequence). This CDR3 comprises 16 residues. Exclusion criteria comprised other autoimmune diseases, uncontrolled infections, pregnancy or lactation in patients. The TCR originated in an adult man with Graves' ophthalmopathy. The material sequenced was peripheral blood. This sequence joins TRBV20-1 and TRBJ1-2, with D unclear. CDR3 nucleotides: TGCAGTGCTGGAGACCCGAGATACATTTATGACTATGGCTACACCTTC. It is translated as CSAGDPRYIYDYGYTF.